These T cell receptor beta chains were read from a single sample in a study of control samples from healthy donors and cancer patients. This table comes from immunoSEQ multiplex PCR, and its TCRdb copy is limited to in-frame clones, with some not included. Of approximately 87,000 clones listed, 93% are singletons. The sequencing input was PBMCs. The receptor source for this set is a woman between 35 and 50 years old with lung cancer. Both conserved end residues are part of each CDR3. The order of the fields is D gene, V gene, J gene, CDR3 protein. A D gene is named only where the DNA matches it firmly.

.,TRBV2,TRBJ1-2,CASRAGYGYTF
.,TRBV19,TRBJ1-2,CASSDRDYGYTF
.,TRBV25-1,TRBJ1-2,CASSVGTNYGYTF
.,TRBV15,TRBJ1-1,CATSRDRRGEAFF
TRBD1,TRBV13,TRBJ2-1,CASSLAGQGGNEQFF
TRBD1,TRBV5-1,TRBJ2-7,CASSVGQGAGFREQYF
TRBD1,TRBV27,TRBJ1-2,CASSLYGGGRGSSGYTF
TRBD1,TRBV28,TRBJ1-1,CASSVGDSLNTEAFF
.,TRBV3-1/TRBV3-2,TRBJ1-4,CASSQGVGTNEKLFF
TRBD1,TRBV5-1,TRBJ1-6,CASSLTLGTGVYSTLHF
TRBD2,TRBV12-3/TRBV12-4,TRBJ2-5,CASSLLGGETQYF
.,TRBV27,TRBJ1-2,CASSPKARGSSLGYTF
.,TRBV4-1,TRBJ2-5,CASSQGYPVQVGETQYF
.,TRBV29-1,TRBJ2-3,CSVEQGNTDTQYF
.,TRBV30,TRBJ2-7,CALTGDGYEQYF
.,TRBV12-5,TRBJ2-1,CASGLSGYGQFF
.,TRBV10-1,TRBJ1-4,CATWGGADVEKLFF
.,TRBV11-3,TRBJ2-7,CASSNLKTAAEYF
.,TRBV3-1/TRBV3-2,TRBJ2-2,CASSQGRGPTGELFF
TRBD1,TRBV28,TRBJ1-1,CASTPGQGVYRTEAFF
TRBD1,TRBV12-5,TRBJ1-4,CASGLVLGQGAGKVEKLFF
.,TRBV28,TRBJ2-7,CASSLKGYEQYF
TRBD1,TRBV12-3/TRBV12-4,TRBJ2-3,CASSLQGTDTQYF
.,TRBV10-3,TRBJ1-2,CAISGPQGGYTF
.,TRBV4-2,TRBJ2-7,CASSPGAGEQYF
TRBD1,TRBV18,TRBJ1-1,CASSVGTGDLNTEAFF
TRBD1,TRBV5-1,TRBJ1-2,CASSPGTGNYGYTF
.,TRBV5-1,TRBJ1-2,CASSLAGYPGTQSDSPSGYTF
.,TRBV14,TRBJ2-1,CASSLLGGSSYNEQFF
.,TRBV6-5,TRBJ1-1,CASSYGGRWDTEAFF
.,TRBV30,TRBJ1-6,CACRGRARREALHF
TRBD1,TRBV10-1,TRBJ2-7,CASSGPGQTKPYEQYF
.,TRBV7-3,TRBJ1-2,CASSLIPNYGYTF
.,TRBV2,TRBJ2-7,CASSGEVRDSDYEQYF
TRBD1,TRBV4-1,TRBJ2-3,CASSQDIRGSLTDTQYF
.,TRBV12-3/TRBV12-4,TRBJ1-2,CASSLKLFYGYTF
.,TRBV6-6,TRBJ1-3,CASSRGQGRFSGNTIYF
TRBD2,TRBV7-2,TRBJ2-3,CASSSGTSGGARSDTQYF
.,TRBV4-2,TRBJ2-7,CASSQDQGLGREQYF